The 9 T cell receptor beta chains below were found in one sample sequenced in a study of cytomegalovirus exposure and HLA in healthy donors. The PCR employed 60 Vbeta primers together with 13 Jbeta primers. Clones were read by immunoSEQ multiplex PCR, and TCRdb kept only the in-frame ones, dropping some. The sample carries 120,000 to 150,000 clones, roughly 10% recorded once. The sequenced sample was PBMCs. The receptors originated from a male donor in good health and CMV-seronegative.

The V call is TRBV5-1, the J call TRBJ2-3, with 7 bases matching TRBD1. Germline values: CDR1 SGHRS, CDR2 YFSETQ. The CDR3 extends over 16 amino acids. V lost 4 bases and J lost 1; bases outside the gene matches: 9. The CDR3 here is CASSGRPGQGTDTQYF. The CDR3 DNA is TGCGCCAGCAGCGGCCGCCCAGGACAGGGCACAGATACGCAGTATTTT. Based on the CDR3 plus reference TRBV5-1 and TRBJ2-3, the full variable domain is KAGVTQTPRYLIKTRGQQVTLSCSPISGHRSVSWYQQTPGQGLQFLFEYFSETQRNKGNFPGRFSGRQFSNSRSEMNVSTLELGDSALYLCASSGRPGQGTDTQYFGPGTRLTVL.

The chain is built from TRBV7-9 and TRBJ2-1; 15 nucleotides match TRBD2. From germline, CDR1 is SEHNR and CDR2 FQNEAQ (reference sequence). The CDR3 has 19 residues. V gave up 5 bases and J gave up 7 bases; unmatched junction bases: 15. DNA for the CDR3: TGTGCCAGCAGCCCCAGGGGACTAGCGGGAGGCCCGACGGTAAATGAGCAGTTCTTC. The encoded protein is CASSPRGLAGGPTVNEQFF.

V is TRBV4-1 and J is TRBJ2-1; the match to TRBD1 covers 9 bases. The V and J ends lost 1 base and 11 bases, in that order; junction bases with no gene match: 12. CDR3 length: 16 amino acids. Germline CDR1 MGHRA, CDR2 YSYEKL. CDR3 sequence (DNA): TGCGCCAGCAGCCAAGTACCGGGACAGGGTGTTCGTCAGCAGTTCTTC. As protein: CASSQVPGQGVRQQFF.

V gene TRBV29-1 combines with J gene TRBJ2-1, with TRBD1 matching over 7 bases. Germline V lookup: CDR1 SQVTM, CDR2 ANQGSEA. The ends lost 7 bases at V and 3 bases at J; junction bases unmatched: 15. The CDR3 runs 16 residues. DNA of the CDR3: TGCAGCGCTACCGGGATCCAGGGGGTCGGCTACAATGAGCAGTTCTTC. This encodes CSATGIQGVGYNEQFF.

This clone was counted a few times. The V call is TRBV4-3, the J call TRBJ2-1, with 10 positions matching TRBD2. This CDR3 region has 15 residues. J was trimmed by 10 bases and V by 0 bases; bases with no gene match: 6. CDR1 is LGHNA and CDR2 is YSLEER in the germline V gene. CDR3 amino acids: CASSQELAGGDEQFF. In DNA, the CDR3 is TGCGCCAGCAGCCAAGAGTTAGCGGGGGGCGACGAGCAGTTCTTC.

This clone has only a few counts. The chain combines TRBV28 with TRBJ2-7, with TRBD2 matching over 12 bases. V was clipped by 5 bases and J by 6 bases; unmatched bases: 11. Germline V gene data show CDR1 as MDHEN and CDR2 as SYDVKM. This CDR3 comprises 16 residues. The CDR3 reads CASSETSGGPPVEQYF. The DNA for the CDR3 is TGTGCCAGCAGTGAAACTAGCGGGGGGCCTCCCGTCGAGCAGTACTTC.

This clone has more than one count but fewer than ten. The chain has TRBV7-2 and TRBJ1-3; D is ambiguous. The germline V gene has CDR1 SGHTA and CDR2 FQGNSA. This CDR3 has 17 amino acids. Deletions cut 3 bases from V and 0 bases from J, with 15 bases between. The CDR3 is CASSFYTESSSGNTIYF. CDR3 nucleotides: TGTGCCAGCAGCTTCTACACAGAGAGCTCCTCTGGAAACACCATATATTTT.

CDR3 protein: CSVTKREGRDTQYF. For the CDR3, the DNA is TGCAGCGTTACTAAGCGGGAGGGCCGTGATACGCAGTATTTT. The chain couples TRBV29-1 to TRBJ2-3; TRBD2 matches at 10 bases. The CDR3 covers 14 residues. V lost 5 bases and J lost 6; bases outside the gene matches: 8. In germline, CDR1 is SQVTM, CDR2 ANQGSEA.

The chain has TRBV7-8 and TRBJ1-1, with 7 bases matching TRBD1. V lost 5 bases, J lost 0 bases, and 3 bases stayed unmatched. Looked up from germline, CDR1 is SGHVS and CDR2 is FQNEAQ. This CDR3 contains 14 residues. In nucleotides, the CDR3 is TGTGCCAGCAGCACCGGACAGGTGAACACTGAAGCTTTCTTT. This gives the protein CASSTGQVNTEAFF.